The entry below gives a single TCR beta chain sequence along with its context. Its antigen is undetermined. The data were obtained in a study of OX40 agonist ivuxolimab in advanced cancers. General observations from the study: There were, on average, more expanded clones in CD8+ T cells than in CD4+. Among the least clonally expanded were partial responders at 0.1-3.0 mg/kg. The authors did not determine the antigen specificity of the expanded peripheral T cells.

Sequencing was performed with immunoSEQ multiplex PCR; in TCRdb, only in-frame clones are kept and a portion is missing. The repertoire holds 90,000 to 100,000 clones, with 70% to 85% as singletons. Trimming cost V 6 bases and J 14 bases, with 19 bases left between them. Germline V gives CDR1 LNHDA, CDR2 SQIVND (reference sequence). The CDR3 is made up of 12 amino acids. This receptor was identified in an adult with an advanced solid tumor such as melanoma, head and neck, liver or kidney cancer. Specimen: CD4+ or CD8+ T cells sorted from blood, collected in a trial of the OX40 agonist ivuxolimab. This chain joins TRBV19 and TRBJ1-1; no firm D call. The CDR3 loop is CASSPGEGSTFF. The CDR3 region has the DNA TGTGCCAGTAGCCCCGGCGAAGGGAGTACCTTCTTT.